The 25 T cell receptor beta chains reported below all come from one sample, sequenced in a study of blood T cell repertoires in COVID-19. Some clones are missing from TCRdb's copy, which holds only in-frame ones; the method was immunoSEQ multiplex PCR. The sample carries about 160,000 clones, under 90% recorded once. The sample consisted of PBMCs or T cells enriched from blood (not recorded which). The receptors were gathered from a woman aged 55-75 years who had recovered from COVID-19.

CDR3 region: CASSLDTDRTNEQFF. In DNA form, the CDR3 reads TGTGCCAGCAGCTTGGACACCGACAGGACTAATGAGCAGTTCTTC. The chain uses TRBV5-6 and TRBJ2-1; D might be TRBD1 (6 bases). Germline V gene sequence: CDR1 SGHDT, CDR2 YYEEEE. V was cut by 0 bases and J by 7 bases, with 14 bases left in between. The CDR3 contains 15 residues.

The rearrangement joins TRBV10-3 to TRBJ2-7; unclear D gene. The CDR3 is made up of 13 amino acids. V lost 0 bases, J lost 3 bases, and 6 bases lay in between. Germline V gene lookup returns CDR1 ENHRY and CDR2 SYGVKD. The CDR3 here is CAISESRGYEQYF. CDR3 DNA sequence: TGTGCCATCAGTGAGTCTCGCGGCTACGAGCAGTACTTC.

The chain uses TRBV4-1 and TRBJ1-4; the D is unclear. Germline V CDR1 and CDR2: MGHRA, YSYEKL. The CDR3 runs to 17 residues. Trimming left V 0 bases short and J 0 bases short, with 11 bases between. CDR3 region: CASSQEGRISTNEKLFF. CDR3 sequence (DNA): TGCGCCAGCAGCCAAGAGGGCAGGATATCAACTAATGAAAAACTGTTTTTT.

V and J are TRBV9 and TRBJ2-5, with D possibly matching TRBD1 (5 bases). V was pared by 4 bases and J by 0 bases, with 13 bases between. CDR3 length: 15 residues. Germline-derived CDR1 and CDR2 are SGDLS and YYNGEE. The CDR3, as DNA: TGTGCCAGCAGCATCCAGGGTGCCAACCAAGAGACCCAGTACTTC. Translating it yields CASSIQGANQETQYF.

This chain uses TRBV6-5 with TRBJ2-3; TRBD2 agrees at 12 bases. V was pared by 8 bases and J by 2 bases, with 2 bases of the junction left unmatched. The germline V gene has CDR1 MNHEY and CDR2 SVGAGI. This CDR3 has 14 amino acids. The CDR3 loop reads CASGLAGPTDTQYF. CDR3 DNA sequence: TGTGCCAGCGGACTAGCGGGGCCCACAGATACGCAGTATTTT.

This chain connects TRBV7-9 to TRBJ1-2; 9 bases are a match to TRBD1. V lost 2 bases and J lost 7; bases outside the gene matches: 14. The germline CDR1 and CDR2 sequences are SEHNR and FQNEAQ (reference sequence). The CDR3 runs to 17 residues. CDR3 bases: TGTGCCAGCAGCTTACTCCCCCAAACCGGGACAGGGAGTGGCTACACCTTC. Translated: CASSLLPQTGTGSGYTF.

The chain's CDR3 is CASSTGAGYGYTF. CDR3 nucleotides: TGTGCCAGCAGCACAGGGGCGGGCTATGGCTACACCTTC. The J gene is TRBJ1-2, the V gene TRBV7-9, with 7 bases that match TRBD1. CDR1 is SEHNR and CDR2 is FQNEAQ in the germline V gene (reference sequence). V trimming: 5 bases; J trimming: 4 bases; junction bases outside the gene matches: 4. This CDR3 is built from 13 residues.

This chain joins TRBV2 and TRBJ1-2, with 8 bases aligning to TRBD1. Trimming cost V 2 bases and J 7 bases; bases outside gene matches: 3. The CDR3 contains 13 residues. Per germline, CDR1 SNHLY and CDR2 FYNNEI. The CDR3 loop reads CASSEKQGAGYTF. CDR3 DNA sequence: TGTGCCAGCAGTGAAAAGCAGGGGGCTGGCTACACCTTC.

This chain connects TRBV5-5 to TRBJ2-4, with D perhaps matching TRBD1 (5 bases). This CDR3 has 14 residues. The ends were cut back, 4 bases at V and 0 bases at J, with 8 bases in the middle. The germline gives CDR1 SGHKS, CDR2 YYEKEE (reference sequence). Here the CDR3 reads CASSGHQAKNIQYF. In DNA form, the CDR3 reads TGTGCCAGCAGCGGACACCAAGCCAAAAACATTCAGTACTTC.

CDR3 protein: CATSDNQGPRGGEKLFF. CDR3 DNA: TGTGCCACCAGTGACAACCAAGGCCCTAGGGGAGGAGAAAAACTGTTTTTT. The chain recombines TRBV24-1 with TRBJ1-4, with a weak D call TRBD1 (5 bases). From germline, CDR1 is KGHDR and CDR2 SFDVKD. CDR3 length: 17 amino acids. Trimming removed 4 bases at V and 8 bases at J, with 22 bases between.

This sequence joins TRBV19 and TRBJ1-1; 7 nucleotides align to TRBD1. Germline V gene sequence: CDR1 LNHDA, CDR2 SQIVND (reference sequence). The V and J ends lost 4 bases and 6 bases, in that order; junction bases with no gene match: 11. The length of the CDR3 is 15 residues. The CDR3: CASSRGPTGRSEAFF. The CDR3 region has the DNA TGTGCCAGTAGTAGAGGCCCGACAGGGCGGTCTGAAGCTTTCTTT.

V gene TRBV10-3 combines with J gene TRBJ1-2; 7 bases match TRBD1. The CDR3 length is 15 residues. Per germline, CDR1 ENHRY and CDR2 SYGVKD. Losses at the gene ends were 0 bases for V and 4 bases for J; bases not matched to a gene: 5. The CDR3 is CAISESPGQSYGYTF. CDR3 in DNA: TGTGCCATCAGTGAGTCTCCGGGACAGAGCTATGGCTACACCTTC.

The chain combines TRBV7-8 with TRBJ1-1, with D tentatively TRBD1 (5 bases). Germline V gene sequence: CDR1 SGHVS, CDR2 FQNEAQ. This CDR3 region has 15 residues. Between the trimmed V and J ends, which lost 5 bases and 2 bases, there was a span of 15 bases. CDR3 sequence reads: CASSSRQSLNTEAFF. The DNA for the CDR3 is TGTGCCAGCAGCAGTCGACAGAGCCTTAACACTGAAGCTTTCTTT.

The V and J genes are TRBV5-8 and TRBJ2-2; 13 bases are a match to TRBD2. The junction had 9 bases not matched to a gene; V was cut back by 5 bases and J by 5 bases. CDR1 is SGHTS, CDR2 YDEGEE, per germline. This CDR3 spans 17 amino acids. In DNA, the CDR3 is TGTGCCAGCAGGCCGGGACTAGCGGGGACCTCGACCGGGGAGCTGTTTTTT. Translation: CASRPGLAGTSTGELFF.

This clone was observed once. This chain uses TRBV4-1 with TRBJ1-1; unclear D gene. Trimming stripped 3 bases from V and 0 bases from J, with 11 bases between. The CDR3 covers 15 residues. CDR1 and CDR2 (germline): MGHRA, YSYEKL. CDR3 in amino acids: CASSHRVKMNTEAFF. As DNA, the CDR3 is TGCGCCAGCAGCCATCGGGTCAAGATGAACACTGAAGCTTTCTTT.

The J gene is TRBJ2-1, the V gene TRBV28, with 7 bases fitting TRBD2. The CDR3 runs 14 residues. Germline CDR1 MDHEN, CDR2 SYDVKM. V gave up 5 bases and J gave up 2 bases; unmatched junction bases: 3. The CDR3: CASSQRGTYNEQFF. In DNA form, the CDR3 reads TGTGCCAGCAGTCAGCGGGGAACCTACAATGAGCAGTTCTTC.

Notes on this clone: No DNA is shown, since the ends of the CDR3 on it are uncertain; the CDR3 is the one TCRdb lists. This chain joins TRBV6-5 and TRBJ2-3; the D call in the table, TRBD2, was not verified against the DNA. The germline V gene encodes CDR1 MNHEY and CDR2 SVGAGI. Including both end residues, the CDR3 is 15 amino acids long. The CDR3 reads CASSSSGIGTDTQYF.

The chain links TRBV7-2 to TRBJ2-1; D might be TRBD2 (5 bases). Germline V CDR1 and CDR2: SGHTA, FQGNSA. V lost 5 bases and J 4 bases, leaving 21 bases between the germline ends. CDR3 length: 17 amino acids. Here the CDR3 reads CASSLRPPGSLYNEQFF. The CDR3 DNA is TGTGCCAGCAGCCTAAGACCTCCGGGGTCCCTTTACAATGAGCAGTTCTTC.

Regarding this clone: Other DNA sequences within the sample encode an identical CDR3. The chain carries TRBV27 and TRBJ2-7, with D possibly matching TRBD2 (6 bases). Trimming left V 3 bases short and J 1 base short, with 7 bases between. The CDR3 is 13 amino acids. In germline, CDR1 is MNHEY, CDR2 SMNVEV (reference sequence). This chain's CDR3 is CASSLGRSYEQYF. CDR3 nucleotides: TGTGCCAGCAGTTTGGGGAGGTCCTACGAGCAGTACTTC.

This clone has only one observation. The rearrangement uses TRBV4-1 and TRBJ1-1; 7 bases are shared with TRBD1. The germline V gene has CDR1 MGHRA and CDR2 YSYEKL. V gave up 4 bases and J gave up 4 bases; unmatched junction bases: 6. The CDR3 is made up of 14 amino acids. This CDR3 reads CASSPVQGSTEAFF. In DNA form, the CDR3 reads TGCGCCAGCAGCCCTGTACAGGGGAGCACTGAAGCTTTCTTT.

The V and J genes are TRBV10-1 and TRBJ1-2, with D maybe TRBD1 (6 bases). Deletions cut 4 bases from V and 2 bases from J, with 14 bases between. The germline V gene encodes CDR1 WNHNN and CDR2 SYGVQD (reference sequence). The CDR3 loop spans 15 amino acids. The CDR3 region is CASSAPEQGNYGYTF. The CDR3 coding sequence is TGCGCCAGCAGTGCCCCGGAGCAGGGGAACTATGGCTACACCTTC.

The chain links TRBV6-5 to TRBJ1-1; tentatively, D is TRBD1 (5 bases). CDR3 length equals 14 residues. Germline V gives CDR1 MNHEY, CDR2 SVGAGI. Trimming shortened V by 0 bases and J by 7 bases, and 12 bases separated the two germline ends. In DNA form, the CDR3 reads TGTGCCAGCAGTTACTCAACAGGCGGCGGTGAAGCTTTCTTT. As protein: CASSYSTGGGEAFF.

The chain carries TRBV13 and TRBJ2-7; 7 positions match TRBD2. J lost 4 bases, V lost 0 bases, and 3 bases had no gene match. Per the germline V gene, CDR1 is PRHDT and CDR2 is FYEKMQ (reference sequence). The CDR3 runs to 14 residues. CDR3 sequence (DNA): TGTGCCAGCAGCTTAGGGCGGGGGAATTACGAGCAGTACTTC. This codes for CASSLGRGNYEQYF.

This clone was counted a few times. Here the CDR3 DNA reads TGTGCCAGCAGTGGGATGGGACAGGAGTCCTACGAGCAGTACTTC. Its protein is CASSGMGQESYEQYF. This rearrangement joins TRBV5-6 to TRBJ2-7; TRBD1 aligns across 8 bases. The V gene's germline CDR1 is SGHDT and CDR2 YYEEEE. With V trimmed by 5 bases and J by 1 base, 8 bases remained unmatched. The CDR3 is made up of 15 amino acids.

The chain is built from TRBV14 and TRBJ1-2; D gene uncertain. The CDR3 runs 14 residues. Looked up from germline, CDR1 is SGHDN and CDR2 is FVKESK. Between the trimmed V and J ends, which lost 4 bases and 3 bases, there was a span of 12 bases. DNA for the CDR3: TGTGCCAGCAGCCCCGCAGGAAACTACTATGGCTACACCTTC. This gives the protein CASSPAGNYYGYTF.